Listed below are T cell receptor beta chains from one sample, sequenced in a study of blood T cell repertoires in COVID-19. The method was immunoSEQ multiplex PCR; TCRdb's version includes in-frame clones alone and lacks a portion of them. The data contain 180,000 or so clones, about 86% of them seen just once; the ten biggest clones take up roughly 11%. The sample comprised peripheral blood. The receptors come from a woman aged 55-69 years with COVID-19, enrolled during active disease. CDR3s include the opening cysteine and the closing phenylalanine or tryptophan.

>TRBV28|TRBJ1-1
CASSLFEGSGGWSEAFF
>TRBV28|TRBJ1-4
CASSQSQGSTNEKLFF
>TRBV4-1|TRBJ2-7
CASSQDRGSNEQYF
>TRBV25-1|TRBJ2-1
CASSPPSGRWDNEQFF
>TRBV11-2|TRBJ2-1
CASSLDTNLYNEQFF
>TRBV7-3|TRBJ2-2
CASSASGANTGELFF
>TRBV5-4|TRBJ2-2
CASSSSTRNTGELFF
>TRBV7-9|TRBJ2-7
CASRRPGELRDYEQYF
>TRBV19|TRBJ2-7
CASSPGQAYEQYF
>TRBV11-2|TRBJ1-4
CASSRTGFNEKLFF
>TRBV21-1|TRBJ2-4
CANLRTGGLSKNIQYF
>TRBV18|TRBJ1-5
CASSKDRDGDQPQHF